The T cell receptor (beta chain) under discussion was sequenced for a study of blood T cell repertoires in COVID-19. Study information: From the United States, Italy and Spain came samples of acute and convalescent COVID-19. The analysed material was cDNA or gDNA that came from T cells, B-cell-depleted T cells, or PBMCs.

Germline V lookup: CDR1 MNHEY, CDR2 SVGEGT. Germline trimming cut 2 bases from V and 1 base from J; bases unmatched to any gene: 6. CDR3 length equals 16 residues. How the authors handled the data: Reference gene primer amplification gave nucleated cell count estimates. Method: immunoSEQ multiplex PCR; TCRdb's copy keeps in-frame clones and lacks some. Clone size and the V and J calls come from that table; the DNA yielded D and trimming. Among fewer than 150,000 clones listed, more than 70% were seen once. The receptor's source is a human donor in a cohort sampled during active COVID-19. The sample taken for sequencing was peripheral blood. The chain carries TRBV6-2 or TRBV6-3 and TRBJ2-3; 7 nucleotides agree with TRBD1. The DNA of the CDR3 is TGTGCCAGCAGTTACGTAACAGGGGCCCGCACAGATACGCAGTATTTT. Its protein product is CASSYVTGARTDTQYF.